The 10 T cell receptor beta chains below were found in one sample sequenced in a study of blood T cell repertoires in COVID-19. This table comes from immunoSEQ multiplex PCR, and its TCRdb copy is limited to in-frame clones, with some not included. The data show some 160,000 clones, around 83% seen once. The sample consisted of peripheral blood. These TCRs come from a woman in her 70s who had recovered from COVID-19.

The chain couples TRBV30 to TRBJ2-1; 15 bases match TRBD2. V shed 2 bases and J 10 bases; nucleotides not matched to a gene: 3. The CDR3 loop spans 14 amino acids. Germline V gene lookup returns CDR1 GTSNPN and CDR2 SVGIG (reference sequence). The CDR3 nucleotides are TGTGCCTGGAGTTCTGGGACTAGCGGGGGGGAGCAGTTCTTC. As protein: CAWSSGTSGGEQFF.

This rearrangement joins TRBV24-1 to TRBJ2-5, with D perhaps matching TRBD2 (6 bases). The CDR3 has 14 residues. V was clipped by 6 bases and J by 5 bases, with 15 bases between them. Germline V lookup: CDR1 KGHDR, CDR2 SFDVKD. The CDR3 sequence: CATSKVERVETQYF. The DNA for the CDR3 is TGTGCCACCAGTAAAGTAGAGCGGGTGGAGACCCAGTACTTC.

V is TRBV11-2 and J is TRBJ2-4; 15 positions agree with TRBD2. Germline lookup yields CDR1 SGHAT and CDR2 FQNNGV. This CDR3 has 18 residues. J was trimmed by 7 bases and V by 5 bases; bases with no gene match: 12. The CDR3, as DNA: TGTGCCAGCAGCCCCCGGACTAGCGGGGGGGCGAGTGCGAACATTCAGTACTTC. Translating gives CASSPRTSGGASANIQYF.

This clone has just one count. CDR3 nucleotides: TGTGCCAGCAGCCAGGGGGGTGAAAAACTGTTTTTT. It codes for CASSQGGEKLFF. This chain uses TRBV14 with TRBJ1-4, with D maybe TRBD1 (5 bases). Trimming stripped 3 bases from V and 7 bases from J, with 6 bases between. Germline V gene sequence: CDR1 SGHDN, CDR2 FVKESK. This CDR3 is built from 12 residues.

The chain links TRBV11-2 to TRBJ2-2, with D maybe TRBD1 (5 bases). This CDR3 spans 15 amino acids. CDR1 is SGHAT and CDR2 is FQNNGV in the germline V gene. V shed 5 bases and J shed 6 bases, with 16 bases lying between them. The CDR3 region has the DNA TGTGCCAGCAGCAAGTCCCAGGGAACCCCCGGGGAGCTGTTTTTT. Its translation: CASSKSQGTPGELFF.

J is TRBJ1-2 and V is TRBV19; D remains ambiguous. The V end was cut by 6 bases, the J end by 4 bases, with 12 bases between. The CDR3 sequence is 13 residues long. Per the germline V gene, CDR1 is LNHDA and CDR2 is SQIVND (reference sequence). The CDR3 DNA is TGTGCCAGTAGCGCTCGTGGGAGCTATGGCTACACCTTC. Its protein product is CASSARGSYGYTF. The complete variable domain, with remaining parts taken from reference TRBV19 and TRBJ1-2, reads DGGITQSPKYLFRKEGQNVTLSCEQNLNHDAMYWYRQDPGQGLRLIYYSQIVNDFQKGDIAEGYSVSREKKESFPLTVTSAQKNPTAFYLCASSARGSYGYTFGSGTRLTVV.

The chain has TRBV4-3 and TRBJ2-7; D not resolved. CDR3 length: 17 amino acids. CDR1 is LGHNA and CDR2 is YSLEER in the germline V gene. With 0 bases removed from V and 7 bases from J, the gap between germline ends came to 22 bases. The DNA of the CDR3 is TGCGCCAGCAGCCAAGACCCGTTAACCTCGAGGATTAGGGAGCAGTACTTC. Protein: CASSQDPLTSRIREQYF.

The chain links TRBV20-1 to TRBJ2-7; D might be TRBD2 (5 bases). Germline V gene sequence: CDR1 DFQATT, CDR2 SNEGSKA (reference sequence). The CDR3 has 11 residues. V was trimmed by 7 bases and J by 2 bases, leaving 9 bases between them. This CDR3 is CSVRGTYEQYF. The CDR3 coding sequence is TGCAGTGTCCGGGGTACCTACGAGCAGTACTTC.

This clone was seen more than once but under ten times. The chain combines TRBV5-1 with TRBJ2-2; the match to TRBD2 covers 11 bases. The CDR3 length is 16 residues. The V segment lost 3 bases and the J segment 2 bases; nucleotides outside the gene matches: 3. The V gene's germline CDR1 is SGHRS and CDR2 YFSETQ. The CDR3: CASSWGLADNTGELFF. The DNA for the CDR3 is TGCGCCAGCAGCTGGGGACTAGCGGACAACACCGGGGAGCTGTTTTTT.

V gene TRBV6-1 combines with J gene TRBJ1-5, with D possibly TRBD1 on 5 matching bases. The CDR3 spans 17 residues. Germline CDR1 MNHNS, CDR2 SASEGT. V lost 0 bases and J 6 bases, leaving 18 bases between the germline ends. CDR3: CASSEALRRAGLQPQHF. The CDR3 DNA reads as TGTGCCAGCAGTGAAGCGCTTCGTCGGGCAGGGCTTCAGCCCCAGCATTTT.